The source of this T cell receptor (beta chain) is a study of glioma-infiltrating T cells after dendritic cell vaccination. Study overall: Treatment, given 2003 to 2012, was autologous tumor lysate-pulsed dendritic cell vaccination.

Primers: 60 V beta forward and 13 J beta reverse. The protocol was immunoSEQ multiplex PCR, while the TCRdb copy is restricted to in-frame clones and leaves out a portion. The table shows fewer than 85,000 clones, with 85% to 90% occurring only once. This CDR3 has 15 amino acids. After removal of 4 bases from V and 0 bases from J, the junction contained 4 bases not matched to a gene. Germline loops: CDR1 SGHRS, CDR2 YFSETQ. The sequencing used blood, collected before dendritic cell vaccination. This sequence joins TRBV5-1 and TRBJ1-1; TRBD1 matches 9 bases. This clonotype was sampled from a human donor with glioblastoma. CDR3 in amino acids: CASSAGTGMNTEAFF. The CDR3 nucleotides read TGCGCCAGCAGCGCCGGGACAGGGATGAACACTGAAGCTTTCTTT.